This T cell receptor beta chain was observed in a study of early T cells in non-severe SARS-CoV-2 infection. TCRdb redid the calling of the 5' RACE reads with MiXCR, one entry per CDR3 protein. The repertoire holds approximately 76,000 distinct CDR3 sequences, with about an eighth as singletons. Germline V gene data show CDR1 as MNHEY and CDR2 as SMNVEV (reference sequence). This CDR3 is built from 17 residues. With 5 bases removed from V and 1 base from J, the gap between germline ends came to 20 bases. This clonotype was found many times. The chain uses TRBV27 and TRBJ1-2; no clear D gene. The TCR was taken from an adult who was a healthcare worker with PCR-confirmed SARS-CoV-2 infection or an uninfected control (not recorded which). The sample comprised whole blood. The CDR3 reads CASSQTHITTNNYGYTF. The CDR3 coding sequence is TGTGCCAGCAGTCAGACACATATTACGACAAATAACTATGGCTACACCTTC.